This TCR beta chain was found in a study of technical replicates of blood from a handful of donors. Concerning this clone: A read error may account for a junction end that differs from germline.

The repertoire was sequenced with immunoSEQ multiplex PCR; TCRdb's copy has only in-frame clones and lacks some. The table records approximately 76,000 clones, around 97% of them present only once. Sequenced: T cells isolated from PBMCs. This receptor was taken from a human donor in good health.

This chain's CDR3 is CASSEKPRVYSEQFF. CDR3 nucleotide sequence: TGTGCCAGCAGTGAGAAGCCCAGGGTTTACAGTGAGCAGTTCTTC. J is TRBJ2-1 and V is TRBV6-1; possibly TRBD1 for D (5 bases). This CDR3 comprises 15 residues. Germline CDR1 reads MNHNS; CDR2 reads SASEGT.